This T cell receptor beta chain derives from a study of blood T cell repertoires in COVID-19. TCRdb's copy holds only in-frame clones and misses some; the assay was immunoSEQ multiplex PCR. The sample records tens of thousands of clones, about 81% being singletons. This clone was observed a single time. This CDR3 region has 15 residues. CDR1 is MNHEY, CDR2 SMNVEV, per germline (reference sequence). The V and J ends lost 6 bases and 2 bases respectively, with 14 bases between them. The chain is built from TRBV27 and TRBJ1-3, with a weak D call TRBD1 (5 bases). The sample taken for sequencing was peripheral blood. The clonotype was recovered from a human donor in a cohort sampled during active COVID-19. The chain's CDR3 is CASRISGSAGNTIYF. The CDR3 DNA is TGTGCCAGCAGGATTTCAGGGTCGGCTGGAAACACCATATATTTT.